This T cell receptor (beta chain) was documented in a study of cytomegalovirus exposure and HLA in healthy donors. The CDR3 covers 15 residues. Germline V gives CDR1 MDHEN, CDR2 SYDVKM. Trimming removed 10 bases from V and 4 bases from J, with 17 bases in between. With 60 Vbeta and 13 Jbeta primers, the PCR was carried out. TCRdb's table, derived via immunoSEQ multiplex PCR, lists solely in-frame clones and lacks some. This sample has under 100,000 clones, with around 77% found just once. Worth noting for this clone: The target antigen is unknown.

Broader study findings: By a later analysis, the bulk of CMV-associated TCR beta chains appeared HLA-restricted. Researchers counted roughly 150 TCR beta chains as cytomegalovirus-associated. Earlier analysis yielded a pattern in which most TCR beta V segments were productive about 90% or about 30% of the time.

V gene TRBV28 combines with J gene TRBJ1-6; TRBD1 is a possible D gene (6 bases). Sequencing was carried out using PBMCs. The sequence was collected from a man aged 50 to 59 in good health and CMV-seronegative. The CDR3 spells CATRGRGEYNSPLHF. The CDR3, as DNA: TGTGCCACGCGAGGCAGGGGTGAATATAATTCACCCCTCCACTTT.